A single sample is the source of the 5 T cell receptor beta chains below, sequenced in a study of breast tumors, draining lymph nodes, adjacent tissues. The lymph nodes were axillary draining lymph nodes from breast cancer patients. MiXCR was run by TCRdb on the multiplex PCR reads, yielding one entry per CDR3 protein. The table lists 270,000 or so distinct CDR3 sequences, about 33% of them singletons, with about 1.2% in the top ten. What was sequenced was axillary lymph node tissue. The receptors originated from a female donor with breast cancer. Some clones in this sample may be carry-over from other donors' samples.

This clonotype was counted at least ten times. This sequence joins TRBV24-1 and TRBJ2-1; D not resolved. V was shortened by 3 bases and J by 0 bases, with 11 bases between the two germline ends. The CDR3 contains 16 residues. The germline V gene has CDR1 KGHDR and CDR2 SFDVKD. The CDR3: CATSDNVGNSYNEQFF. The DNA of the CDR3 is TGTGCCACCAGTGATAATGTAGGGAACTCCTACAATGAGCAGTTCTTC.

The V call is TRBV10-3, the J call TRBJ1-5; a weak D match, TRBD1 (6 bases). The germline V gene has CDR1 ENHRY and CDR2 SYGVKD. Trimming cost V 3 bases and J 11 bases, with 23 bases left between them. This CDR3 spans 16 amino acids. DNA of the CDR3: TGTGCCATCAGTGAACACTTTCTAGGGGGGGAAGAGACCCAGCATTTT. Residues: CAISEHFLGGEETQHF.

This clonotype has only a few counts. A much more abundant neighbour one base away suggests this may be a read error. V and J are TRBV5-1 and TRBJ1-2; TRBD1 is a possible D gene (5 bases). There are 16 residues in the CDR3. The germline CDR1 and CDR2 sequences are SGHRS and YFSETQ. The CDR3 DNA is TGCGCCAACAGCTTGCGGGGCCAGGGCGGGGACTATGGCTACACCTTC. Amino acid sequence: CANSLRGQGGDYGYTF.

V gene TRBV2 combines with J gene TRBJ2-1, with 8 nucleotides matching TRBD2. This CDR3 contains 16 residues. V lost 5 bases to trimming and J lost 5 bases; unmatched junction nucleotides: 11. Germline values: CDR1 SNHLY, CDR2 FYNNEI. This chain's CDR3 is CASSPQGLVGHNEQFF. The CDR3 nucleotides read TGTGCCAGCAGTCCTCAGGGACTAGTGGGACACAATGAGCAGTTCTTC.

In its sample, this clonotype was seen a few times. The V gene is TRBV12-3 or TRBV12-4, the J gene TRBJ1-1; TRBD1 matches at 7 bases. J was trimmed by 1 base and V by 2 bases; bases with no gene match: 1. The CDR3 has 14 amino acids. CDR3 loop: CASSLRGPNTEAFF. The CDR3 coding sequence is TGTGCCAGCAGTTTAAGGGGGCCGAACACTGAAGCTTTCTTT.